The 29 T cell receptor beta chains below come from one sample, sequenced in a study of control samples from healthy donors and cancer patients (dated by TCRdb to between 2020 and 2021). The library was made by the immunoSEQ multiplex PCR assay. TCRdb holds this immuneACCESS table with in-frame rearrangements only. Some clones are missing; in checked studies, unresolved V genes explain under half, and the rest has no known cause. The sample contains about 140,000 clones, more than 80% of them found a single time. The ten largest make up about 7.1% of the sample. Specimen: blood. The source of these receptors is a man aged 18 to 30 in good health.

The chain combines TRBV5-5 with TRBJ2-7, with 9 bases matching TRBD1. Germline loops: CDR1 SGHKS, CDR2 YYEKEE (reference sequence). The V gene end was trimmed by 4 bases and the J gene end by 6 bases; junction bases not matched to a gene: 8. The CDR3 is 14 residues long. The CDR3 loop reads CASSPGQGISEQYF. DNA for the CDR3: TGTGCCAGCAGCCCGGGACAGGGTATCAGCGAGCAGTACTTC.

V is TRBV9 and J is TRBJ1-3; D is possibly TRBD1 (5 bases). The CDR3 runs 14 residues. CDR1 and CDR2 (germline): SGDLS, YYNGEE. V dropped 0 bases and J dropped 3 bases, with 7 bases sitting between them. In DNA, the CDR3 is TGTGCCAGCAGCGTAGGGGGGAATGGAAACACCATATATTTT. Its protein product is CASSVGGNGNTIYF.

The chain is built from TRBV4-3 and TRBJ2-7; D remains ambiguous. The germline V and J ends were trimmed by 0 bases and 2 bases, with 8 bases remaining between them. The CDR3 covers 14 residues. Germline V gene lookup returns CDR1 LGHNA and CDR2 YSLEER. The CDR3 coding sequence is TGCGCCAGCAGCCAAGATCATCTGGCCTACGAGCAGTACTTC. Encoded protein: CASSQDHLAYEQYF.

This chain connects TRBV2 to TRBJ1-4; 12 positions agree with TRBD1. Trimming cost V 0 bases and J 7 bases; bases outside gene matches: 0. CDR3 length: 15 amino acids. Looked up from germline, CDR1 is SNHLY and CDR2 is FYNNEI. The CDR3 DNA is TGTGCCAGCAGTGAAGCGGGACAGGGGGCTGAAAAACTGTTTTTT. Amino acid sequence: CASSEAGQGAEKLFF.

J is TRBJ1-5 and V is TRBV28; unclear D gene. Germline lookup yields CDR1 MDHEN and CDR2 SYDVKM. Trimming left V 3 bases short and J 2 bases short, with 5 bases between. The CDR3 covers 13 residues. In nucleotides, the CDR3 is TGTGCCAGCAGTTTTAGTGGCAATCAGCCCCAGCATTTT. As protein: CASSFSGNQPQHF.

This clone was detected only a few times. V and J are TRBV14 and TRBJ2-2, with a possible D match to TRBD1 (5 bases). Germline CDR1 is SGHDN and CDR2 is FVKESK. The CDR3 consists of 15 residues. Trimming pared 4 bases from V and 3 bases from J, leaving 12 bases between. The CDR3 loop is CASSRDRFYTGELFF. The CDR3 bases are TGTGCCAGCAGCCGAGACAGATTTTACACCGGGGAGCTGTTTTTT.

The chain joins TRBV10-3 to TRBJ1-1, with D uncertain. Trimming removed 7 bases from V and 5 bases from J, with 5 bases in between. CDR1 is ENHRY and CDR2 is SYGVKD in the germline V gene. The CDR3 is 10 residues long. In DNA form, the CDR3 reads TGTGCCATCATCAGGACTGAAGCTTTCTTT. Protein product: CAIIRTEAFF.

This rearrangement joins TRBV5-6 to TRBJ2-1; 7 nucleotides line up with TRBD2. The CDR3 covers 16 residues. Germline trimming cut 3 bases from V and 8 bases from J; bases unmatched to any gene: 14. Germline values: CDR1 SGHDT, CDR2 YYEEEE. The CDR3 loop reads CASSWGGFEGSHEQFF. Here the CDR3 DNA reads TGTGCCAGCAGCTGGGGAGGGTTCGAGGGGTCCCATGAGCAGTTCTTC.

The sample holds a few counts of this clone. The V and J genes are TRBV2 and TRBJ2-2, with D uncertain. V was trimmed by 3 bases and J by 4 bases, leaving 9 bases between them. The V gene's germline CDR1 is SNHLY and CDR2 FYNNEI. The CDR3 consists of 14 residues. CDR3 DNA: TGTGCCAGCAGTGAGAAACACTCCACCGGGGAGCTGTTTTTT. Its protein is CASSEKHSTGELFF.

J is TRBJ1-1 and V is TRBV9; no firm D call. The length of the CDR3 is 13 residues. The V gene lost 3 bases and the J gene lost 3 bases, with 9 bases spanning the gap. The germline gives CDR1 SGDLS, CDR2 YYNGEE. The chain's CDR3 is CASSALTDTEAFF. The DNA for the CDR3 is TGTGCCAGCAGCGCACTAACAGACACTGAAGCTTTCTTT. Together with reference TRBV9 and TRBJ1-1, the CDR3 gives the full variable domain: DSGVTQTPKHLITATGQRVTLRCSPRSGDLSVYWYQQSLDQGLQFLIQYYNGEERAKGNILERFSAQQFPDLHSELNLSSLELGDSALYFCASSALTDTEAFFGQGTRLTVV.

This chain uses TRBV6-1 with TRBJ1-1; TRBD1 might be the D (6 bases). In germline, CDR1 is MNHNS, CDR2 SASEGT. Trimming took off 3 bases at V and 1 base at J, with 15 bases between the two ends. The CDR3 totals 16 residues. For the CDR3, the DNA is TGTGCCAGCAGTGAGGGGGCGCGGGTGGGGAACACTGAAGCTTTCTTT. Translated: CASSEGARVGNTEAFF.

The V gene is TRBV6-6, the J gene TRBJ2-7, with 9 nucleotides matching TRBD2. Losses at the gene ends were 8 bases for V and 5 bases for J; bases not matched to a gene: 19. Germline-derived CDR1 and CDR2 are MNHNY and SVGAGI (reference sequence). The CDR3 is 17 residues long. The CDR3 sequence: CASGRGGGGAESHEQYF. Here the CDR3 DNA reads TGTGCCAGCGGTCGCGGGGGCGGGGGGGCCGAATCCCACGAGCAGTACTTC.

The chain uses TRBV11-2 and TRBJ2-5; a possible D gene is TRBD2 (5 bases). The CDR3 runs 16 residues. V lost 3 bases and J 4 bases, leaving 18 bases between the germline ends. The germline V gene encodes CDR1 SGHAT and CDR2 FQNNGV. This CDR3 is CASSLGRLEVTETQYF. In DNA, the CDR3 is TGTGCCAGCAGCTTGGGCAGACTGGAGGTCACAGAGACCCAGTACTTC.

By proportion, this clone is large (0.1 to 1%). The rearrangement links TRBV5-5 to TRBJ2-7, with TRBD1 identical over 9 bases. Per the germline V gene, CDR1 is SGHKS and CDR2 is YYEKEE (reference sequence). This CDR3 has 16 amino acids. V dropped 3 bases and J dropped 1; count of bases not matched to a gene: 8. The DNA of the CDR3 is TGTGCCAGCAGCTCCCTCCTACAGGGGGCTTCCTACGAGCAGTACTTC. Translated: CASSSLLQGASYEQYF.

Here the CDR3 reads CASSWDRAGYTF. CDR3 nucleotide sequence: TGTGCCAGCAGCTGGGACAGGGCTGGCTACACCTTC. This chain links TRBV21-1 with TRBJ1-2; the listed D gene, TRBD1, was not tested against the DNA. TRBV21-1 is given as a pseudogene. This CDR3 comprises 12 residues.

The chain carries TRBV4-1 and TRBJ1-5; D perhaps matches TRBD1 (5 bases). The CDR3 totals 15 residues. In germline, CDR1 is MGHRA, CDR2 YSYEKL. Trimming pared 3 bases from V and 5 bases from J, leaving 14 bases between. The chain's CDR3 is CASSQEERGDQPQHF. The CDR3 region has the DNA TGCGCCAGCAGCCAGGAGGAGCGGGGGGATCAGCCCCAGCATTTT.

A single count supports this clone. The chain uses TRBV5-4 and TRBJ2-7, with 7 bases fitting TRBD1. J lost 2 bases, V lost 0 bases, and 5 bases had no gene match. Germline V CDR1 and CDR2: SGHNT, YYREEE (reference sequence). CDR3 size: 15 residues. The CDR3 sequence is CASSLETGYPYEQYF. The CDR3 DNA sequence: TGTGCCAGCAGCTTGGAGACAGGGTATCCCTACGAGCAGTACTTC.

This chain links TRBV14 with TRBJ1-4; possibly TRBD1 for D (6 bases). Trimming removed 5 bases from V and 7 bases from J, with 17 bases in between. The CDR3 loop spans 15 amino acids. Germline-derived CDR1 and CDR2 are SGHDN and FVKESK. CDR3 sequence: CASSARGGGREKLFF. The CDR3 DNA follows: TGTGCCAGCAGCGCCAGGGGAGGGGGGCGTGAAAAACTGTTTTTT.

The V and J genes are TRBV6-5 and TRBJ1-2; the match to TRBD1 covers 10 bases. The CDR3 extends over 16 amino acids. The germline CDR1 and CDR2 sequences are MNHEY and SVGAGI. V was clipped by 2 bases and J by 8 bases; unmatched bases: 11. The CDR3 DNA sequence: TGTGCCAGCAGTTACACCACCCGCCGGGACAGGGGCGGCTACACCTTC. Its protein product is CASSYTTRRDRGGYTF.

This clone was found once. The chain links TRBV6-2 or TRBV6-3 to TRBJ2-6; TRBD1 aligns across 9 bases. CDR3 size: 19 residues. Germline values: CDR1 MNHEY, CDR2 SVGEGT. J gave up 2 bases and V 5 bases, and 13 bases lay outside the gene matches. The CDR3: CASSKGGDRAFTGANVLTF. The CDR3 DNA sequence: TGTGCCAGCAGTAAGGGCGGGGACAGGGCCTTCACTGGGGCCAACGTCCTGACTTTC.

The V gene is TRBV28, the J gene TRBJ1-1; maybe TRBD1 (5 bases). V shed 6 bases and J shed 1 base, with 12 bases lying between them. Germline values: CDR1 MDHEN, CDR2 SYDVKM. This CDR3 has 14 amino acids. The DNA of the CDR3 is TGTGCCAGCAGGTACGGACAAACGAACACTGAAGCTTTCTTT. This codes for CASRYGQTNTEAFF.

The gene calls are TRBV6-6 and TRBJ1-2, with D possibly matching TRBD1 (6 bases). There are 14 residues in the CDR3. V was shortened by 7 bases and J by 5 bases, with 17 bases between the two germline ends. Germline CDR1 and CDR2: MNHNY and SVGAGI (reference sequence). The DNA of the CDR3 is TGTGCCAGCACCCCTGAGGGGGGATATTATGGCTACACCTTC. Residues: CASTPEGGYYGYTF.

The V and J genes are TRBV2 and TRBJ1-2; 7 bases are shared with TRBD1. The CDR3 is 13 residues long. Germline CDR1 SNHLY, CDR2 FYNNEI. The trim removed 9 bases at V and 5 bases at J, leaving 9 bases unmatched. CDR3 sequence (DNA): TGTGCCAGACAGGGGAAGGACCAATATGGCTACACCTTC. This translates into CARQGKDQYGYTF.

This clone was observed a single time. The chain couples TRBV6-5 to TRBJ1-2, with 10 nucleotides matching TRBD1. Trimming cost V 2 bases and J 0 bases; bases outside gene matches: 3. The CDR3 consists of 16 residues. Germline CDR1 MNHEY, CDR2 SVGAGI. The CDR3 region is CASSYLGQGTNYGYTF. CDR3 nucleotide sequence: TGTGCCAGCAGTTACCTGGGACAGGGGACTAACTATGGCTACACCTTC.

CDR3 protein: CAWSAGGRWNIQYF. CDR3 sequence (DNA): TGTGCCTGGAGTGCGGGGGGGCGGTGGAACATTCAGTACTTC. V gene TRBV30 combines with J gene TRBJ2-4, with TRBD2 identical over 8 bases. With 1 base clipped from V and 7 bases from J, the junction kept 6 bases outside the gene matches. Germline V gene lookup returns CDR1 GTSNPN and CDR2 SVGIG (reference sequence). The CDR3 contains 14 residues.

This chain links TRBV2 with TRBJ1-4; 7 positions agree with TRBD1. The CDR3 has 15 residues. Per the germline V gene, CDR1 is SNHLY and CDR2 is FYNNEI. V was pared by 6 bases and J by 7 bases, with 11 bases of the junction left unmatched. The CDR3 DNA sequence: TGTGCCAGCAGCCTCTACAGGGGAGGAGGTGAAAAACTGTTTTTT. It translates to CASSLYRGGGEKLFF.

This chain connects TRBV9 to TRBJ1-2, with D possibly being TRBD1 (6 bases). The CDR3 is 16 amino acids. CDR1 and CDR2 (germline): SGDLS, YYNGEE. V lost 0 bases and J lost 4, with 16 bases in between. This chain's CDR3 is CASSVGGQNTLYGYTF. The CDR3 nucleotides are TGTGCCAGCAGCGTAGGGGGGCAGAATACCCTCTATGGCTACACCTTC.

The rearrangement links TRBV9 to TRBJ2-5, with TRBD2 identical over 13 bases. V shed 4 bases and J 5 bases; nucleotides not matched to a gene: 8. The germline gives CDR1 SGDLS, CDR2 YYNGEE. CDR3 length: 16 amino acids. CDR3 protein: CASSQAGLAGAETQYF. The CDR3 nucleotides are TGTGCCAGCAGCCAAGCCGGACTAGCGGGGGCCGAGACCCAGTACTTC.

This chain uses TRBV6-4 with TRBJ2-1; D is unresolved. V dropped 3 bases and J dropped 7 bases, with 7 bases sitting between them. CDR1 and CDR2 from the germline V gene are MRHNA and SNTAGT. The CDR3 consists of 12 residues. In DNA, the CDR3 is TGTGCCAGCAGTGATGGTATAAATGAGCAGTTCTTC. Its translation: CASSDGINEQFF.